This passage covers 11 T cell receptor beta chains from one sample sequenced in a study of radiotherapy plus CTLA-4 blockade in lung cancer. The method was immunoSEQ multiplex PCR; TCRdb's version includes in-frame clones alone and lacks a portion of them. The sample contains 70,000 to 100,000 clones, around 85% of which appear only once. The material sequenced was peripheral blood, taken from a patient treated with radiotherapy plus ipilimumab. All receptors derive from a human donor with non-small cell lung cancer who had a partial response to radiotherapy plus ipilimumab.

This chain links TRBV2 with TRBJ2-7, with TRBD1 as a possible D gene (5 bases). Trimming pared 8 bases from V and 0 bases from J, leaving 14 bases between. This CDR3 has 14 amino acids. Looked up from germline, CDR1 is SNHLY and CDR2 is FYNNEI. The CDR3 DNA follows: TGTGCCAGCCAGGGTAGGGCCAGCTCCTACGAGCAGTACTTC. Translated: CASQGRASSYEQYF.

On this clone: The junction and the germline gene differ at one end; a read error may be behind it. The rearrangement joins TRBV25-1 to TRBJ2-7, with 8 bases lining up with TRBD1. Germline V lookup: CDR1 MGHDK, CDR2 SYGVNS. The CDR3 covers 16 residues. In DNA, the CDR3 is TGTGCCGGCAGTGGACACCTCGGGACAGGCAGACACGAGCAGTACTTC. Amino acid sequence: CAGSGHLGTGRHEQYF.

The V gene is TRBV5-1, the J gene TRBJ2-1, with D maybe TRBD1 (5 bases). V lost 0 bases, J lost 5 bases, and 6 bases lay in between. CDR3 length: 13 residues. Looked up from germline, CDR1 is SGHRS and CDR2 is YFSETQ. The CDR3 DNA sequence: TGCGCCAGCAGCTTGGAACAGGACAATGAGCAGTTCTTC. It codes for CASSLEQDNEQFF.

The CDR3 is CASSYGPSGGYTF. CDR3 DNA sequence: TGTGCCAGCAGTTACGGGCCCAGCGGCGGCTACACCTTC. This chain uses TRBV6-5 with TRBJ1-2; D not certain. Trimming left V 2 bases short and J 8 bases short, with 12 bases between. Germline V gene data show CDR1 as MNHEY and CDR2 as SVGAGI. The CDR3 totals 13 residues.

The chain links TRBV27 to TRBJ2-1; perhaps TRBD2 as D (6 bases). Per the germline V gene, CDR1 is MNHEY and CDR2 is SMNVEV (reference sequence). The V end lost 3 bases, the J end lost 4 bases, and 16 bases lay between the germline ends. This CDR3 has 16 amino acids. CDR3 in DNA: TGTGCCAGCAGTTTGGTGGGACTCCTAAAATACAATGAGCAGTTCTTC. Its translation: CASSLVGLLKYNEQFF.

V gene TRBV7-8 combines with J gene TRBJ2-1, with D possibly TRBD1 on 5 matching bases. This CDR3 has 15 amino acids. CDR1 is SGHVS, CDR2 FQNEAQ, per germline. Trimming left V 5 bases short and J 0 bases short, with 11 bases between. CDR3 DNA: TGTGCCAGCAGCCCCCGGCAGGGCTCCTACAATGAGCAGTTCTTC. It encodes CASSPRQGSYNEQFF.

In this sample, this clone turned up once. The chain uses TRBV28 and TRBJ1-1; 9 bases are shared with TRBD1. The V gene's germline CDR1 is MDHEN and CDR2 SYDVKM. After removal of 4 bases from V and 4 bases from J, the junction contained 4 bases not matched to a gene. The CDR3 is 14 residues long. CDR3 DNA: TGTGCCAGCAGTTCGGGGACAGGGAGCACTGAAGCTTTCTTT. It translates to CASSSGTGSTEAFF.

The chain links TRBV2 to TRBJ2-5, with 11 nucleotides matching TRBD2. Germline trimming cut 7 bases from V and 3 bases from J; bases unmatched to any gene: 7. CDR3 length: 15 amino acids. Germline values: CDR1 SNHLY, CDR2 FYNNEI. CDR3 sequence reads: CASKAGTSGKETQYF. The DNA of the CDR3 is TGTGCCAGCAAGGCTGGGACTAGCGGAAAAGAGACCCAGTACTTC.

The CDR3 is CSARLAETQYF. The CDR3 coding sequence is TGCAGTGCCCGCTTAGCAGAGACCCAGTACTTC. V is TRBV20-1 and J is TRBJ2-5, with D hard to call. This CDR3 has 11 residues. With 6 bases removed from V and 4 bases from J, the gap between germline ends came to 9 bases. CDR1 and CDR2 (germline): DFQATT, SNEGSKA (reference sequence).

The chain is built from TRBV20-1 and TRBJ2-7; D remains unclear. This CDR3 region has 11 residues. Germline CDR1 and CDR2: DFQATT and SNEGSKA (reference sequence). Trimming pared 4 bases from V and 3 bases from J, leaving 7 bases between. The CDR3 DNA reads as TGCAGTGCTAAACAAATCTACGAGCAGTACTTC. Its translation is CSAKQIYEQYF.

V usage is TRBV30 and J usage is TRBJ1-2; D gene unclear. V lost 8 bases and J lost 5, with 9 bases in between. CDR1 is GTSNPN and CDR2 is SVGIG in the germline V gene (reference sequence). The CDR3 covers 10 residues. The CDR3 bases are TGTGCCAAAAGCGGTTATGGCTACACCTTC. It encodes CAKSGYGYTF.